Following are 32 T cell receptor beta chains from one sample sequenced in a study of T cell responses to AZD1222 COVID-19 vaccine (dated by TCRdb to about 2021). Taken with the paper, the label for time point translates to: baseline before first vaccination. Library preparation used the immunoSEQ multiplex PCR assay. TCRdb took this table from immuneACCESS and kept in-frame rearrangements with V and J called. Such tables lack part of the clones; where checked against another copy, unresolved V genes explain under half of the gap, and the rest is unexplained. In this sample the table shows 100,000 to 150,000 clones, more than 80% of which occur a single time. The ten largest account for around 1.5% of the sample. Material: peripheral blood, obtained on day 0 of AZD1222 vaccination. These receptors all come from an adult in good health.

The chain combines TRBV5-1 with TRBJ1-1, with 7 bases identical to TRBD1. The CDR3 consists of 16 residues. J lost 3 bases, V lost 0 bases, and 8 bases had no gene match. Germline loops: CDR1 SGHRS, CDR2 YFSETQ. This CDR3 is CASSLGTGRPDTEAFF. CDR3 DNA sequence: TGCGCCAGCAGCTTGGGGACAGGTAGACCGGACACTGAAGCTTTCTTT.

The genes are TRBV7-9 and TRBJ2-7; no definite D call. Germline V CDR1 and CDR2: SEHNR, FQNEAQ (reference sequence). The length of the CDR3 is 12 residues. V was clipped by 3 bases and J by 4 bases, with 7 bases between them. The CDR3 sequence: CASSLVWYEQYF. For the CDR3, the DNA is TGTGCCAGCAGCTTGGTTTGGTACGAGCAGTACTTC.

The chain employs TRBV6-5 and TRBJ2-7, with D maybe TRBD1 (5 bases). This CDR3 contains 12 residues. Trimming stripped 2 bases from V and 6 bases from J, with 8 bases between. Germline loops: CDR1 MNHEY, CDR2 SVGAGI. CDR3 nucleotides: TGTGCCAGCAGTTACCAGGGAAGCGAGCAGTACTTC. This gives the protein CASSYQGSEQYF.

The V call is TRBV24-1, the J call TRBJ2-1, with TRBD1 as a possible D gene (5 bases). The CDR3 has 16 amino acids. The germline CDR1 and CDR2 sequences are KGHDR and SFDVKD. V was clipped by 3 bases and J by 6 bases, with 17 bases between them. The CDR3 loop reads CATSDPQGNLFNEQFF. The CDR3 DNA is TGTGCCACCAGTGATCCCCAGGGAAATCTTTTCAATGAGCAGTTCTTC.

The sample holds a few counts of this clone. This chain links TRBV4-3 with TRBJ2-7, with TRBD2 matching over 10 bases. Per germline, CDR1 LGHNA and CDR2 YSLEER. The CDR3 spans 15 residues. With 1 base clipped from V and 0 bases from J, the junction kept 0 bases outside the gene matches. In DNA form, the CDR3 reads TGCGCCAGCAGCCAAGCTAGCGGGAGCTCCTACGAGCAGTACTTC. The encoded protein is CASSQASGSSYEQYF.

V gene TRBV2 combines with J gene TRBJ1-2, with D possibly being TRBD1 (6 bases). The CDR3 loop spans 13 amino acids. The germline CDR1 and CDR2 sequences are SNHLY and FYNNEI. Trimming removed 4 bases from V and 8 bases from J, with 14 bases in between. Here the CDR3 DNA reads TGTGCCAGCAGTGTTAGGGGGGCTGGGGGCTACACCTTC. This gives the protein CASSVRGAGGYTF. The full variable domain, in which reference TRBV2 and TRBJ1-2 provide the parts outside the CDR3, is EPEVTQTPSHQVTQMGQEVILRCVPISNHLYFYWYRQILGQKVEFLVSFYNNEISEKSEIFDDQFSVERPDGSNFTLKIRSTKLEDSAMYFCASSVRGAGGYTFGSGTRLTVV.

V gene TRBV4-1 combines with J gene TRBJ2-1; TRBD2 aligns across 14 bases. Germline V CDR1 and CDR2: MGHRA, YSYEKL. CDR3 length: 20 residues. V was pared by 2 bases and J by 5 bases, with 14 bases of the junction left unmatched. CDR3 in amino acids: CASSQTTQRLAGGFHNEQFF. For the CDR3, the DNA is TGCGCCAGCAGCCAAACGACACAACGACTAGCGGGAGGGTTCCACAATGAGCAGTTCTTC.

This chain joins TRBV13 and TRBJ2-6, with no clear D. V lost 4 bases to trimming and J lost 0 bases, with 7 bases between them. The CDR3 totals 15 residues. Germline CDR1 reads PRHDT; CDR2 reads FYEKMQ (reference sequence). The CDR3 nucleotides read TGTGCCAGCAGCTCGCGGAGCTCTGGGGCCAACGTCCTGACTTTC. This gives the protein CASSSRSSGANVLTF.

The gene calls are TRBV24-1 and TRBJ2-3, with D possibly TRBD2 on 6 matching bases. V lost 0 bases and J lost 0, with 12 bases in between. The V gene's germline CDR1 is KGHDR and CDR2 SFDVKD. CDR3 size: 17 residues. Written as DNA, the CDR3 is TGTGCCACCAGTGATTTGTGGTCGGGGGTCAGCACAGATACGCAGTATTTT. This sequence encodes CATSDLWSGVSTDTQYF.

CDR3 bases: TGTGCCAGCAGCCAAGAGGGGCAGTGGGGCTACACCTTC. Translation: CASSQEGQWGYTF. The genes are TRBV3-1 (or the pseudogene TRBV3-2) and TRBJ1-2, with TRBD1 as a possible D gene (5 bases). The V and J ends lost 0 bases and 8 bases respectively, with 10 bases between them. This CDR3 has 13 residues. Germline-derived CDR1 and CDR2 are LGHDT and YNNKEL (reference sequence).

The count of this clone is one. The chain combines TRBV7-9 with TRBJ2-3; 9 positions agree with TRBD1. This CDR3 contains 15 residues. Germline lookup yields CDR1 SEHNR and CDR2 FQNEAQ (reference sequence). Trimming cost V 4 bases and J 2 bases; bases outside gene matches: 4. The CDR3, as DNA: TGTGCCAGCAGCTCTTACAGGGGGCCCACAGATACGCAGTATTTT. Protein: CASSSYRGPTDTQYF.

This clone was detected once. This chain joins TRBV29-1 and TRBJ2-7, with a possible D match to TRBD2 (5 bases). V lost 2 bases to trimming and J lost 4 bases, with 12 bases between them. The CDR3 is made up of 13 amino acids. CDR1 is SQVTM and CDR2 is ANQGSEA in the germline V gene. The CDR3 spells CSVETGIGYEQYF. CDR3 DNA: TGCAGCGTTGAAACGGGAATAGGGTACGAGCAGTACTTC.

V is TRBV29-1 and J is TRBJ1-4; D is possibly TRBD1 (6 bases). This CDR3 spans 13 amino acids. The germline V gene encodes CDR1 SQVTM and CDR2 ANQGSEA. V dropped 4 bases and J dropped 5 bases, with 11 bases sitting between them. CDR3 region: CSVGHRANEKLFF. The CDR3 nucleotides read TGCAGCGTTGGTCACAGGGCGAATGAAAAACTGTTTTTT.

V usage is TRBV9 and J usage is TRBJ2-7; tentative D call: TRBD1 (6 bases). Germline V lookup: CDR1 SGDLS, CDR2 YYNGEE. The CDR3 length is 14 residues. Trimming removed 0 bases at V and 5 bases at J, with 12 bases between. CDR3 nucleotides: TGTGCCAGCAGCGTAGTGGGGGCCGGGAACGAGCAGTACTTC. This gives the protein CASSVVGAGNEQYF.

This chain links TRBV10-2 with TRBJ2-1, with 7 bases matching TRBD2. The CDR3 totals 16 residues. V trimming: 8 bases; J trimming: 4 bases; junction bases outside the gene matches: 14. Germline V gives CDR1 WSHSY, CDR2 SAAADI. CDR3 in DNA: TGCGCCAGCCTTTCCCCACTAGCGCGTCCTTACAATGAGCAGTTCTTC. It specifies CASLSPLARPYNEQFF.

The rearrangement links TRBV5-6 to TRBJ2-7; 10 bases map to TRBD1. Unmatched junction bases numbered 4, after V lost 5 bases and J lost 2 bases. The CDR3 spans 14 residues. CDR1 SGHDT and CDR2 YYEEEE come from the germline V gene. The CDR3: CASSSGTGAYEQYF. CDR3 nucleotide sequence: TGTGCCAGCAGTTCCGGGACAGGGGCCTACGAGCAGTACTTC. Drawing the rest from reference TRBV5-6 and TRBJ2-7, the complete variable domain is DAGVTQSPTHLIKTRGQQVTLRCSPKSGHDTVSWYQQALGQGPQFIFQYYEEEERQRGNFPDRFSGHQFPNYSSELNVNALLLGDSALYLCASSSGTGAYEQYFGPGTRLTVT.

The chain carries TRBV25-1 and TRBJ1-1; the D gene is possibly TRBD1 (6 bases). The germline gives CDR1 MGHDK, CDR2 SYGVNS. Trimming shortened V by 6 bases and J by 3 bases, and 11 bases separated the two germline ends. The CDR3 runs 13 residues. CDR3 nucleotide sequence: TGTGCCAGCAGGAGGGAGGGGGACACTGAAGCTTTCTTT. Translated: CASRREGDTEAFF.

This clone appeared once. V gene TRBV24-1 combines with J gene TRBJ1-1, with no clear D. CDR1 is KGHDR and CDR2 is SFDVKD in the germline V gene. This CDR3 is 14 amino acids long. With 4 bases removed from V and 2 bases from J, the gap between germline ends came to 10 bases. CDR3 amino acids: CATSDYEANTEAFF. In DNA, the CDR3 is TGTGCCACCAGTGACTATGAGGCAAACACTGAAGCTTTCTTT.

The chain carries TRBV10-1 and TRBJ2-5, with D unresolved. CDR3 length: 14 amino acids. Between the trimmed V and J ends, which lost 3 bases and 3 bases, there was a span of 11 bases. Germline V gene data show CDR1 as WNHNN and CDR2 as SYGVQD (reference sequence). CDR3 sequence: CASSDGRSEETQYF. CDR3 DNA: TGCGCCAGCAGTGACGGGCGGAGCGAAGAGACCCAGTACTTC.

The gene calls are TRBV11-2 and TRBJ1-2, with 7 positions matching TRBD1. Looked up from germline, CDR1 is SGHAT and CDR2 is FQNNGV. The CDR3 totals 15 residues. Trimming took 5 bases from V and 8 from J; bases not matched to a gene: 14. Here the CDR3 DNA reads TGTGCCAGCAGCGGAGGGGGCAGGGAAATTCTGGGCTACACCTTC. Translated: CASSGGGREILGYTF.

The rearrangement joins TRBV19 to TRBJ1-2; the match to TRBD1 covers 8 bases. Trimming removed 5 bases from V and 6 bases from J; junction bases left unmatched: 8. Germline V gives CDR1 LNHDA, CDR2 SQIVND (reference sequence). The CDR3 is made up of 14 amino acids. CDR3 DNA sequence: TGTGCCAGTAGTTTACTGGACAGGGAGCATGGCTACACCTTC. Amino acids: CASSLLDREHGYTF.

This sequence joins TRBV6-5 and TRBJ2-7; weak D call: TRBD1 (6 bases). V lost 5 bases to trimming and J lost 6 bases, with 8 bases between them. This CDR3 spans 11 amino acids. Germline V gives CDR1 MNHEY, CDR2 SVGAGI. The CDR3 DNA is TGTGCCAGCAGTAGGGGGATCGAGCAGTACTTC. Encoded protein: CASSRGIEQYF.

The chain combines TRBV19 with TRBJ2-7; D uncertain. Germline V gene lookup returns CDR1 LNHDA and CDR2 SQIVND (reference sequence). This CDR3 has 13 amino acids. V lost 6 bases and J lost 1, with 10 bases in between. CDR3 protein: CASRLAGSYEQYF. The CDR3 DNA sequence: TGTGCCAGTAGGCTGGCCGGATCCTACGAGCAGTACTTC.

This sequence joins TRBV4-3 and TRBJ1-3, with D maybe TRBD1 (5 bases). The CDR3 is 13 amino acids. The germline gives CDR1 LGHNA, CDR2 YSLEER. V dropped 5 bases and J dropped 7 bases, with 12 bases sitting between them. In DNA, the CDR3 is TGCGCCAGCAGCGCCGGGGCCCAGAACACCATATATTTT. Amino acids: CASSAGAQNTIYF.

The chain employs TRBV5-5 and TRBJ2-2, with D uncertain. Trimming took 2 bases from V and 1 from J, leaving 9 bases between them. This CDR3 is built from 15 residues. Germline loops: CDR1 SGHKS, CDR2 YYEKEE (reference sequence). The DNA for the CDR3 is TGTGCCAGCAGCTTCGCTCCAGGGAACACCGGGGAGCTGTTTTTT. Protein: CASSFAPGNTGELFF.

This clone was detected once. The J gene is TRBJ2-2, the V gene TRBV24-1, with a possible D match to TRBD2 (6 bases). CDR3 size: 15 residues. Between the trimmed V and J ends, which lost 9 bases and 1 base, there was a span of 14 bases. The V gene's germline CDR1 is KGHDR and CDR2 SFDVKD. The CDR3 sequence is CATSGTQGNTGELFF. The CDR3 DNA is TGTGCCACCTCTGGGACTCAGGGGAACACCGGGGAGCTGTTTTTT.

The genes are TRBV4-1 and TRBJ2-1, with TRBD2 matching over 8 bases. V dropped 2 bases and J dropped 8; count of bases not matched to a gene: 8. CDR3 length: 15 amino acids. Germline CDR1 MGHRA, CDR2 YSYEKL. This CDR3 reads CASSQTTSGWDEQFF. The DNA of the CDR3 is TGCGCCAGCAGCCAAACCACTAGCGGATGGGATGAGCAGTTCTTC.

This chain connects TRBV7-9 to TRBJ2-7, with D maybe TRBD1 (6 bases). This CDR3 region has 20 residues. Trimming cost V 5 bases and J 2 bases, with 31 bases left between them. Germline loops: CDR1 SEHNR, CDR2 FQNEAQ (reference sequence). CDR3 in DNA: TGTGCCAGCAGCAATAACGTTCATCAGGGGACAAGCGAACAAACCTACGAGCAGTACTTC. This gives the protein CASSNNVHQGTSEQTYEQYF.

This clone appeared a single time. V is TRBV6-5 and J is TRBJ2-7, with D maybe TRBD2 (6 bases). Germline V gives CDR1 MNHEY, CDR2 SVGAGI. This CDR3 region has 16 residues. The V gene lost 2 bases and the J gene lost 0 bases, with 14 bases spanning the gap. The CDR3 sequence: CASSYRVGGGSYEQYF. CDR3 coding DNA: TGTGCCAGCAGTTACAGAGTGGGGGGAGGCTCCTACGAGCAGTACTTC.

This chain joins TRBV19 and TRBJ1-2; a weak D match, TRBD1 (5 bases). Germline V gives CDR1 LNHDA, CDR2 SQIVND (reference sequence). The CDR3 loop spans 15 amino acids. Trimming shortened V by 1 base and J by 4 bases, and 13 bases separated the two germline ends. In DNA, the CDR3 is TGTGCCAGTAGTATAGCCCCGCCAGGGAGCTATGGCTACACCTTC. This translates into CASSIAPPGSYGYTF.

The chain recombines TRBV21-1 with TRBJ2-7; the table calls TRBD2, which could not be checked here. TRBV21-1 is recorded as a pseudogene. The CDR3 has 15 residues. For the CDR3, the DNA is TGTGCCAGCACGAGAAGACTAGCGGGGACCTACGAGCAGTACTTC. It yields the protein CASTRRLAGTYEQYF.

V gene TRBV7-8 combines with J gene TRBJ2-3; TRBD2 is a possible D gene (5 bases). CDR3 size: 15 residues. Germline V gives CDR1 SGHVS, CDR2 FQNEAQ. Trimming removed 5 bases from V and 0 bases from J, with 12 bases in between. CDR3 protein: CASSLARTSTDTQYF. In DNA form, the CDR3 reads TGTGCCAGCAGCCTTGCAAGGACTAGCACAGATACGCAGTATTTT.